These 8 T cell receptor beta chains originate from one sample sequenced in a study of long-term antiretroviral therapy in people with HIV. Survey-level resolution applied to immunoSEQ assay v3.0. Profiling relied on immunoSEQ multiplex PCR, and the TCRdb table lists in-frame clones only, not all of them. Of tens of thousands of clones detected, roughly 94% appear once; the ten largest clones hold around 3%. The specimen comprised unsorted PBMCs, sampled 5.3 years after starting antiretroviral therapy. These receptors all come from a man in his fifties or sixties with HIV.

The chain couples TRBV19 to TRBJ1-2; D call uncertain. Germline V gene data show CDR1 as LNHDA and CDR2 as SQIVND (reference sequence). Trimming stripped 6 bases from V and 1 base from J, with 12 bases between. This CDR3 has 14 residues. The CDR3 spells CASSPLADNYGYTF. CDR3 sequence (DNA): TGTGCCAGTAGCCCGCTCGCGGATAACTATGGCTACACCTTC. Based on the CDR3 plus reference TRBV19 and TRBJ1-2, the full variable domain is DGGITQSPKYLFRKEGQNVTLSCEQNLNHDAMYWYRQDPGQGLRLIYYSQIVNDFQKGDIAEGYSVSREKKESFPLTVTSAQKNPTAFYLCASSPLADNYGYTFGSGTRLTVV.

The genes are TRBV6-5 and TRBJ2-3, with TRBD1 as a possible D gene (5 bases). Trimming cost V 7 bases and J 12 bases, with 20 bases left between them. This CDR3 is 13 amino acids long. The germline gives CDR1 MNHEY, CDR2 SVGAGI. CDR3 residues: CASNHKVQGPQYF. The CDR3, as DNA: TGTGCCAGCAACCACAAGGTCCAGGGCCCACAGTATTTT.

CDR3 DNA: TGCGCCAGCAGCTTGGACGCAGGGACGGATCAGCCCCAGCATTTT. Translating gives CASSLDAGTDQPQHF. The chain recombines TRBV5-1 with TRBJ1-5; a weak D match, TRBD1 (5 bases). Germline V lookup: CDR1 SGHRS, CDR2 YFSETQ. This CDR3 has 15 residues. Trimming took 0 bases from V and 5 from J, leaving 12 bases between them.

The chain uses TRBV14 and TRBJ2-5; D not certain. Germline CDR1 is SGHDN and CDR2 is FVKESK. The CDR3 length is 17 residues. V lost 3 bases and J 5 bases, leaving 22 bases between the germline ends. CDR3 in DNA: TGTGCCAGCAGCCAGCCCTTGTCTTGGCTAGGGAAGGAGACCCAGTACTTC. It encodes CASSQPLSWLGKETQYF.

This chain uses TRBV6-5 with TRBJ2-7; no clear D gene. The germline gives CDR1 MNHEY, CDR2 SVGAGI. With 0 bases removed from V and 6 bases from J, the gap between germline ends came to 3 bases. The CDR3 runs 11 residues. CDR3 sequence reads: CASSYSGEQYF. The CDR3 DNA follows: TGTGCCAGCAGTTACTCGGGCGAGCAGTACTTC.

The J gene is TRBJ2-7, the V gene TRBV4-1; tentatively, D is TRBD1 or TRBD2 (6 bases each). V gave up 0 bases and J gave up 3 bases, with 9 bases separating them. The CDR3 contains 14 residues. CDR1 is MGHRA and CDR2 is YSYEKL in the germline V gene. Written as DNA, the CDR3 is TGCGCCAGCAGCCAAGAGGAGGGGGACTACGAGCAGTACTTC. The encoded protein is CASSQEEGDYEQYF.

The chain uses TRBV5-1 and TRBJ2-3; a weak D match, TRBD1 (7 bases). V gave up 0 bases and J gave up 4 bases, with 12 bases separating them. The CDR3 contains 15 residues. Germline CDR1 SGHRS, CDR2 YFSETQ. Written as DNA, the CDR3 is TGCGCCAGCAGCTTGGCCCAGGGGGAGGCAGATACGCAGTATTTT. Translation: CASSLAQGEADTQYF.

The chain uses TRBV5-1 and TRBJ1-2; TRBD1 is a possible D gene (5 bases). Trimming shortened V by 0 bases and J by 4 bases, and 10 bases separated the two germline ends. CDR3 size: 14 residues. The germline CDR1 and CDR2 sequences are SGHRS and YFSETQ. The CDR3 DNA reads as TGCGCCAGCAGCTTGGGGGGGGGAAGCTATGGCTACACCTTC. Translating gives CASSLGGGSYGYTF.